Sequencing of this T cell receptor beta chain was carried out in a study of OX40 agonist ivuxolimab in advanced cancers. Sequencing was performed with immunoSEQ multiplex PCR; in TCRdb, only in-frame clones are kept and a portion is missing. The data contain 20,000 to 25,000 clones, 83% of them singletons. Trimming pared 3 bases from V and 6 bases from J, leaving 12 bases between. The CDR3 covers 14 residues. Germline loops: CDR1 SNHLY, CDR2 FYNNEI. The chain has TRBV2 and TRBJ2-4; no reliable D call. The starting material was CD4+ or CD8+ T cells sorted from blood, obtained in a trial of the OX40 agonist ivuxolimab. This clonotype originated in an adult with an advanced solid tumor such as melanoma, head and neck, liver or kidney cancer. The CDR3 coding sequence is TGTGCCAGCAGTGACGGTGGTGGTTCAAACATTCAGTACTTC. It codes for CASSDGGGSNIQYF.